This T cell receptor beta chain is drawn from a study of identifying expanded T cells in peripheral blood. Overall study results and limits: About 1.2 clones differed between technical replicates, versus roughly 17 and 20 over time. Clone count variance between approximately two-week samples rose with total template count.

Healthy donors had no documented immune events, such as infections, while sampled. TCRdb's table, derived via immunoSEQ multiplex PCR, lists solely in-frame clones and lacks some. The sample consists of approximately 110,000 clones, around 88% of them appearing once. On this clone itself: Its antigen is still unknown.

The TCR was taken from a person aged 18 to 75 in good health. The sample was blood.

CDR3 coding DNA: TGTGCCAGCCAGGCAGCTGCCTACAATGAGCAGTTCTTC. This translates into CASQAAAYNEQFF. The rearrangement links TRBV6-6 to TRBJ2-1; no definite D call. Trimming pared 8 bases from V and 2 bases from J, leaving 10 bases between. Germline CDR1 is MNHNY and CDR2 is SVGAGI (reference sequence). CDR3 length: 13 amino acids.